This is a list of T cell receptor beta chains from one sample in a study of untreated major depressive disorder. Assay: immunoSEQ multiplex PCR; the TCRdb copy retains only in-frame clones and omits some. The sample lists 20,000 or so clones, approximately 81% occurring once. Sequencing used CD4+ T cells from PBMCs. These receptors all stem from a woman in her twenties or thirties in good health. The CDR3 runs from the conserved cysteine through the conserved F or W. A D gene is named only where the DNA matches it firmly. The listing skips clone size in some rows; elsewhere it reads once, few, many or a size class.

TRBJ2-2 NA 15 TRBV7-2 NA TGTGCCAGCAGCTTCCCCGTTAGCCACACCGGGGAGCTGTTTTTT CASSFPVSHTGELFF
TRBJ2-7 TRBD1 14 TRBV28 NA TGTGCCAGCAGTTCCGGGACAGGGCGGTACGAGCAGTACTTC CASSSGTGRYEQYF
TRBJ2-7 NA 12 TRBV10-1 NA TGCGCCAGGCCAGTGGGAGGCTACGAGCAGTACTTC CARPVGGYEQYF
TRBJ2-7 NA 14 TRBV6-5 NA TGTGCCAGCAGTTACTCGAGGGGGGGAAGGGAGCAGTACTTC CASSYSRGGREQYF
TRBJ2-1 TRBD1 15 TRBV28 NA TGTGCCAGCTCATCCCCGAGGGACAGGGGCGATGAGCAGTTCTTC CASSSPRDRGDEQFF
TRBJ2-2 TRBD2 15 TRBV5-1 NA TGCGCCAGCAGCTTCCTAGCGGGTCTGTCCGGGGAGCTGTTTTTT CASSFLAGLSGELFF
TRBJ1-5 TRBD1 14 TRBV2 NA TGTGCCAGCAGCCCCTTCGGACAGGTCCAGCCCCAGCATTTT CASSPFGQVQPQHF
TRBJ1-1 TRBD1 14 TRBV5-6 once TGTGCCAGCAGCCTCGGACAGGCTTTATCTCTCGCTTTCTTT CASSLGQALSLAFF
TRBJ1-5 TRBD1 16 TRBV5-5 NA TGTGCCAGCAGCACCGGGACAGGGACTAGCAATCAGCCCCAGCATTTT CASSTGTGTSNQPQHF
TRBJ2-5 NA 13 TRBV5-1 few TGCGCCAGCACGTACGGGACAAAAGAGACCCAGTACTTC CASTYGTKETQYF
TRBJ2-2 TRBD1 17 TRBV5-4 few TGTGCCAGCAGCCTGGAACAGGGGGCTACGGGTCCCGGGGAGCTGTTTTTT CASSLEQGATGPGELFF
TRBJ2-1 TRBD1 14 TRBV28 NA TGTGCCAGCAGTTTAATTCGACAGGGTGCTGAGCAGTTCTTC CASSLIRQGAEQFF
TRBJ1-3 NA 16 TRBV5-4 NA TGTGCCAGCAGCTTCGGGACGGACTACTCTGGAAACACCATATATTTT CASSFGTDYSGNTIYF
TRBJ1-2 TRBD1 16 TRBV2 NA TGTGCCAGCAGTGACCTAGCGGGACAGGGACCCTATGGCTACACCTTC CASSDLAGQGPYGYTF
TRBJ2-4 NA 15 TRBV29-1 once TGCAGCGTAGACTCCCGGGACGGTGTCAAAAACATTCAGTACTTC CSVDSRDGVKNIQYF
TRBJ1-1 NA 11 TRBV18 NA TGTGCCAGCTCACAGGAGACTGAAGCTTTCTTT CASSQETEAFF
TRBJ2-7 NA 14 TRBV21-1 NA TGTGCCAGCAGCAACGGGACAGCGACCTACGAGCAGTACTTC CASSNGTATYEQYF
TRBJ2-7 TRBD2 14 TRBV27 NA TGTGCCAGCAGCCGCGGACTAGCGGACTACGAGCAGTACTTC CASSRGLADYEQYF
TRBJ1-2 NA 14 TRBV28 NA TGTGCCAGCAGTCGGGCCCTCTTAAAGTCTGGCTACACCTTC CASSRALLKSGYTF
TRBJ2-7 NA 15 TRBV5-1 NA TGCGCCAGCAGCTTGGTGCTCGGGGGCACCTACGAGCAGTACTTC CASSLVLGGTYEQYF
TRBJ1-4 NA 16 TRBV6-5 few TGTGCCAGCAGTTACTCCCAACCGCGAAGCAATGAAAAACTGTTTTTT CASSYSQPRSNEKLFF
TRBJ2-7 TRBD2 15 TRBV28 NA TGTGCCAGCACCGCCCCCCTAGCGGGAGCCTACGAGCAGTACTTC CASTAPLAGAYEQYF
TRBJ2-2 TRBD2 16 TRBV19 NA TGTGCCAGTAGTATGCCACTAGCGGGAGTACCCGGGGAGCTGTTTTTT CASSMPLAGVPGELFF
TRBJ2-7 NA 15 TRBV4-1 few TGCGCCAGCAGCTTAAATCCATTCCGAGACGTGGGGCAGTACTTC CASSLNPFRDVGQYF
TRBJ2-5 TRBD2 16 TRBV4-1 NA TGCGCCAGCAGCCACCTTGTGGGAAGCGGGAAAGAGACCCAGTACTTC CASSHLVGSGKETQYF
TRBJ2-3 NA 14 TRBV7-9 NA TGTGCCAGCAGCTTAGCGGGAGGCACAGATACGCAGTATTTT CASSLAGGTDTQYF
TRBJ1-2 TRBD1 15 TRBV5-1 once TGCGCCAGCAGCTTGGAGGGACAGGGGCGATCTGGCTACACCTTC CASSLEGQGRSGYTF
TRBJ2-5 NA 12 TRBV6-1 NA TGTGCCAGCAGTGAAGTAGGAGAGACCCAGTACTTC CASSEVGETQYF
TRBJ2-3 NA 14 TRBV5-1 NA TGCGCCAGCAGCTTGGCCGGAAGCACAGATACGCAGTATTTT CASSLAGSTDTQYF
TRBJ2-1 TRBD2 15 TRBV6-1 NA TGTGCCAGCAGATCGGTAGCGGGAGTGCACAATGAGCAGTTCTTC CASRSVAGVHNEQFF
TRBJ1-5 NA 13 TRBV28 once TGTGCCAGCAGTTCTATCCAGGGTCAGCCCCAGCATTTT CASSSIQGQPQHF
TRBJ1-4 NA 15 TRBV5-1 NA TGCGCCAGCAGCTCAATGGTCCCAACTAATGAAAAACTGTTTTTT CASSSMVPTNEKLFF
TRBJ1-2 NA 12 TRBV28 NA TGTGCCAGCAGTGCAGGGGTCTATGGCTACACCTTC CASSAGVYGYTF
TRBJ2-3 NA 13 TRBV7-9 NA TGTGCCAGCAGCCCACGAGGCCCAGATACGCAGTATTTT CASSPRGPDTQYF
TRBJ1-4 TRBD1 13 TRBV6-1 NA TGTGCCAGCAGACGGGACAGTGGGGAAAAACTGTTTTTT CASRRDSGEKLFF
TRBJ2-3 TRBD2 13 TRBV5-1 NA TGCGCCAGCAGTAGCGGGAGGGCAGATACGCAGTATTTT CASSSGRADTQYF
TRBJ1-5 NA 13 TRBV4-2 few TGTGCCAGCAGCCAAGATGGGAGTCAGCCCCAGCATTTT CASSQDGSQPQHF
TRBJ2-3 NA 15 TRBV7-2 NA TGTGCCAGCAGCTTAAGTTCTAGCGGCACAGATACGCAGTATTTT CASSLSSSGTDTQYF
TRBJ2-7 TRBD2 17 TRBV7-8 NA TGTGCCAGCAGCTTAGCGTCCGTGACTAGCGGGAACTACGAGCAGTACTTC CASSLASVTSGNYEQYF
TRBJ2-7 TRBD1 19 TRBV10-1 NA TGCGCCAGCAGTACCATTAGGGACAGGTCCCTCCATTTCTCCTACGAGCAGTACTTC CASSTIRDRSLHFSYEQYF
TRBJ2-1 TRBD1 15 TRBV27 NA TGTGCCAGCAGTTTCACGGGACAGTCGGTCAATGAGCAGTTCTTC CASSFTGQSVNEQFF
TRBJ2-3 NA 12 TRBV5-6 NA TGTGCCAGCAGCATTAGACAGAGGAGCAAGTATTTT CASSIRQRSKYF